This T cell receptor (beta chain) came from a study of shared clonotypes between healthy human individuals. Original processing methods: ImmunoSEQ gave junction-only sequences without quality scores, so filtering differed. Some clones are missing from TCRdb's copy, which holds only in-frame ones; the method was immunoSEQ multiplex PCR. The DNA was the basis for D and trimming; V, J and clone size are from that table. The sample has fewer than 2.5 million clones; 80% to 95% are singletons. Germline V gene data show CDR1 as DFQATT and CDR2 as SNEGSKA (reference sequence). The CDR3 is 11 residues long. Sequences were obtained from naive CD4+ T cells from PBMCs. Subset here: CD45RA+ positively selected. The V call is TRBV20-1, the J call TRBJ2-7; D might be TRBD1 (5 bases). The receptor's source is a man in his late teens or twenties in good health. Some clones in this sample may be carry-over from other donors' samples. As DNA, the CDR3 is TGCAGAGCTGGGGCTACCTACGAGCAGTACTTC. Amino acids: CRAGATYEQYF.